This section outlines one TCR beta chain sequence together with its context. What it binds is unknown. Sequenced by immunoSEQ multiplex PCR; TCRdb stores in-frame clones only, minus some. This sample yields fewer than 35,000 clones, of which 75% to 90% are seen a single time; 5.5% to 7.5% belongs to the top ten. Expansion of antigen-specific CD4+ T cells with viral peptide pools was carried out by the ViraFEST assay before sequencing. Following an approximately eleven-day culture, CD4+ T cells were purified. Each person got two doses of an mRNA SARS-CoV-2 vaccine, BNT162b2 or mRNA-1273. Vaccinated recipients, who were negative for nucleocapsid antibodies, had no history of SARS-CoV-2 infection. The entry originates in a study of vaccination effects on CD4 cells after COVID-19. General study points: Infection-derived and vaccine-derived clones contracted markedly late after vaccination.

Looked up from germline, CDR1 is ENHRY and CDR2 is SYGVKD. Trimming cost V 10 bases and J 1 base, with 13 bases left between them. The CDR3 is made up of 13 amino acids. The receptor's source is a human donor who received a COVID-19 vaccine. Some clones in this sample may be carry-over from other donors' samples. V and J are TRBV10-3 and TRBJ1-1; D possibly corresponds to TRBD1 (6 bases). This material consisted of CD4+ T cells from PBMCs cultured with SARS-CoV-2 spike peptides, taken after COVID-19 vaccination. DNA of the CDR3: TGTGCCACCCGGGACACCAAGAACACTGAAGCTTTCTTT. Translation gives CATRDTKNTEAFF.